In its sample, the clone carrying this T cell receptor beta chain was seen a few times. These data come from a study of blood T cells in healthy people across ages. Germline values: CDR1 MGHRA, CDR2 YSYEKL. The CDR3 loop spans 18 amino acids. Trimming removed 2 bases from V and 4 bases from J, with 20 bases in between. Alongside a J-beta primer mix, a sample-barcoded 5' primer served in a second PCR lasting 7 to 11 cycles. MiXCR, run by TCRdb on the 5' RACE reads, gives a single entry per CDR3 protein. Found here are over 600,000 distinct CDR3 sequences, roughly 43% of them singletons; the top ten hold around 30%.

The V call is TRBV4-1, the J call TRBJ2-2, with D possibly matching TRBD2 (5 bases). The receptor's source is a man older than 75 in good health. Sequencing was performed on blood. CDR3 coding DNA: TGCGCCAGCAGCCAATCACCCAGGTTCGGACTGACCACCGGGGAGCTGTTTTTT. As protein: CASSQSPRFGLTTGELFF.